The rows below give T cell receptor beta chains drawn from one sample of a study of chemoradiotherapy in HPV16-positive cancers. Produced via immunoSEQ multiplex PCR; TCRdb's table is partial and in-frame only. The sample has some 32,000 clones; roughly nine tenths are singletons. Sample: blood, taken from a patient who underwent chemoradiotherapy. The receptors here all came from a human donor with HPV-associated anogenital cancer. The CDR3 runs from the conserved cysteine through the conserved F or W. Each record gives: V gene, clone size, D gene, J gene, CDR3 protein, CDR3 DNA. A D gene is named only where the DNA matches it firmly. Clone sizes are given selectively: once, few, many, or a class where the clone is expanded.

v_gene: TRBV7-2
abundance: .
d_gene: .
j_gene: TRBJ1-6
CDR3aa: CASSLTRTASYNSPLHF
CDR3nt: TGTGCCAGCAGCTTAACCCGGACAGCGAGTTATAATTCACCCCTCCACTTT

v_gene: TRBV5-8
abundance: .
d_gene: .
j_gene: TRBJ1-6
CDR3aa: CASSRRDSYNSPLHF
CDR3nt: TGTGCCAGCTCACGTCGGGACTCCTATAATTCACCCCTCCACTTT

v_gene: TRBV20-1
abundance: .
d_gene: .
j_gene: TRBJ2-7
CDR3aa: CSARDSPPQYF
CDR3nt: TGCAGTGCTAGAGATTCCCCGCCTCAGTACTTC

v_gene: TRBV18
abundance: once
d_gene: TRBD1
j_gene: TRBJ2-5
CDR3aa: CASSSTGGQETQYF
CDR3nt: TGTGCCAGCTCATCGACAGGGGGCCAAGAGACCCAGTACTTC

v_gene: TRBV5-6
abundance: .
d_gene: .
j_gene: TRBJ1-1
CDR3aa: CASSLRVVTEAFF
CDR3nt: TGTGCCAGCAGCTTGCGAGTGGTCACTGAAGCTTTCTTT

v_gene: TRBV7-2
abundance: .
d_gene: TRBD1
j_gene: TRBJ2-2
CDR3aa: CASSLQGASTGELFF
CDR3nt: TGTGCCAGCAGCTTACAGGGGGCCAGCACCGGGGAGCTGTTTTTT

v_gene: TRBV28
abundance: .
d_gene: TRBD1
j_gene: TRBJ1-1
CDR3aa: CASSSGTGRDTEAFF
CDR3nt: TGTGCCAGCAGTTCGGGGACAGGGCGAGACACTGAAGCTTTCTTT

v_gene: TRBV18
abundance: .
d_gene: .
j_gene: TRBJ2-5
CDR3aa: CASSPGRETQYF
CDR3nt: TGTGCCAGCTCACCAGGGCGAGAGACCCAGTACTTC

v_gene: TRBV4-1
abundance: .
d_gene: TRBD1
j_gene: TRBJ1-6
CDR3aa: CASSPGTGNNSPLHF
CDR3nt: TGCGCCAGCAGCCCCGGGACAGGGAATAATTCACCCCTCCACTTT

v_gene: TRBV5-1
abundance: .
d_gene: .
j_gene: TRBJ2-7
CDR3aa: CASSRDGVAGYEQYF
CDR3nt: TGCGCCAGCAGCCGGGACGGTGTCGCGGGCTACGAGCAGTACTTC

v_gene: TRBV5-4
abundance: few
d_gene: TRBD2
j_gene: TRBJ2-1
CDR3aa: CASSFSSGSYNEQFF
CDR3nt: TGTGCCAGCAGCTTCTCTAGCGGGTCCTACAATGAGCAGTTCTTC

v_gene: TRBV30
abundance: .
d_gene: .
j_gene: TRBJ1-1
CDR3aa: CAWSVRWNTEAFF
CDR3nt: TGTGCCTGGAGTGTACGTTGGAACACTGAAGCTTTCTTT

v_gene: TRBV19
abundance: .
d_gene: .
j_gene: TRBJ2-5
CDR3aa: CASSLGPPPETQYF
CDR3nt: TGTGCCAGTAGCCTCGGCCCTCCCCCAGAGACCCAGTACTTC

v_gene: TRBV2
abundance: .
d_gene: .
j_gene: TRBJ2-1
CDR3aa: CARQQNEQFF
CDR3nt: TGTGCCAGACAGCAGAATGAGCAGTTCTTC

v_gene: TRBV28
abundance: .
d_gene: TRBD1
j_gene: TRBJ1-2
CDR3aa: CASGHPGGQTF
CDR3nt: TGTGCCAGCGGACACCCGGGGGGACAGACCTTC

v_gene: TRBV11-2
abundance: few
d_gene: TRBD1
j_gene: TRBJ1-2
CDR3aa: CASDSTIADRGYGYTF
CDR3nt: TGTGCCAGCGACTCAACCATCGCCGACAGGGGTTATGGCTACACCTTC

v_gene: TRBV9
abundance: .
d_gene: TRBD2
j_gene: TRBJ2-1
CDR3aa: CASSVAPTSGGFNEQFF
CDR3nt: TGTGCCAGCAGCGTCGCCCCTACTAGCGGGGGGTTTAATGAGCAGTTCTTC

v_gene: TRBV5-4
abundance: .
d_gene: .
j_gene: TRBJ2-2
CDR3aa: CASKNTGELFF
CDR3nt: TGTGCCAGCAAAAACACCGGGGAGCTGTTTTTT

v_gene: TRBV18
abundance: .
d_gene: TRBD1
j_gene: TRBJ1-2
CDR3aa: CASSPPQGAQGYTF
CDR3nt: TGTGCCAGCTCACCACCCCAGGGGGCGCAGGGCTACACCTTC

v_gene: TRBV10-3
abundance: .
d_gene: .
j_gene: TRBJ1-1
CDR3aa: CAAQEDSANTEAFF
CDR3nt: TGTGCCGCGCAGGAGGACAGCGCGAACACTGAAGCTTTCTTT

v_gene: TRBV19
abundance: .
d_gene: .
j_gene: TRBJ1-2
CDR3aa: CASSLPVLGGYTF
CDR3nt: TGTGCCAGTAGTCTCCCAGTTCTGGGTGGCTACACCTTC

v_gene: TRBV11-3
abundance: .
d_gene: TRBD1
j_gene: TRBJ2-7
CDR3aa: CASSLGQGGEQYF
CDR3nt: TGTGCCAGCAGCCTTGGACAGGGCGGAGAGCAGTACTTC

v_gene: TRBV5-6
abundance: .
d_gene: TRBD1
j_gene: TRBJ1-1
CDR3aa: CASSLEGTANTEAFF
CDR3nt: TGTGCCAGCAGCTTGGAAGGGACAGCGAACACTGAAGCTTTCTTT

v_gene: TRBV14
abundance: .
d_gene: .
j_gene: TRBJ2-6
CDR3aa: CASSQRALGANVLTF
CDR3nt: TGTGCCAGCAGCCAAAGAGCATTAGGGGCCAACGTCCTGACTTTC

v_gene: TRBV7-2
abundance: once
d_gene: TRBD2
j_gene: TRBJ2-3
CDR3aa: CASSLGGAGSTDTQYF
CDR3nt: TGTGCCAGCAGCTTAGGGGGAGCGGGGAGCACAGATACGCAGTATTTT

v_gene: TRBV6-1
abundance: .
d_gene: .
j_gene: TRBJ1-1
CDR3aa: CASSGGFNTEAFF
CDR3nt: TGTGCCAGCAGTGGTGGGTTTAACACTGAAGCTTTCTTT

v_gene: TRBV11-1
abundance: .
d_gene: .
j_gene: TRBJ2-5
CDR3aa: CASSRVNLVETQYF
CDR3nt: TGTGCCAGCAGCCGGGTGAATTTAGTAGAGACCCAGTACTTC

v_gene: TRBV19
abundance: .
d_gene: TRBD1
j_gene: TRBJ2-7
CDR3aa: CASSLTGREQYF
CDR3nt: TGTGCCAGTAGCCTGACAGGGCGCGAGCAGTACTTC

v_gene: TRBV9
abundance: .
d_gene: .
j_gene: TRBJ1-3
CDR3aa: CASSAVQGSGNTIYF
CDR3nt: TGTGCCAGCAGCGCGGTTCAGGGGAGTGGAAACACCATATATTTT

v_gene: TRBV19
abundance: .
d_gene: .
j_gene: TRBJ2-3
CDR3aa: CASSIANRVPSTDTQYF
CDR3nt: TGTGCCAGTAGTATAGCCAACAGGGTCCCTAGCACAGATACGCAGTATTTT

v_gene: TRBV6-5
abundance: .
d_gene: TRBD1
j_gene: TRBJ1-2
CDR3aa: CASSSGTGRSF
CDR3nt: TGTGCCAGCAGTTCCGGGACAGGGCGGTCCTTC

v_gene: TRBV5-1
abundance: .
d_gene: TRBD2
j_gene: TRBJ2-7
CDR3aa: CASSLPGGEQYF
CDR3nt: TGCGCCAGCAGCCTCCCGGGGGGCGAGCAGTACTTC

v_gene: TRBV18
abundance: .
d_gene: .
j_gene: TRBJ2-7
CDR3aa: CASSPSVENEQYF
CDR3nt: TGTGCCAGCTCACCATCGGTCGAGAACGAGCAGTACTTC

v_gene: TRBV10-1
abundance: .
d_gene: .
j_gene: TRBJ2-3
CDR3aa: CASSPRRFTTDPRGDTQYF
CDR3nt: TGCGCCAGCAGCCCCCGACGGTTTACAACGGACCCACGGGGAGATACGCAGTATTTT

v_gene: TRBV7-9
abundance: .
d_gene: .
j_gene: TRBJ1-3
CDR3aa: CASSPSAVGNTIYF
CDR3nt: TGTGCCAGCAGCCCCTCGGCAGTTGGAAACACCATATATTTT

v_gene: TRBV6-6
abundance: .
d_gene: .
j_gene: TRBJ2-5
CDR3aa: CASSYVEETQYF
CDR3nt: TGTGCCAGCAGTTACGTCGAGGAGACCCAGTACTTC

v_gene: TRBV2
abundance: .
d_gene: .
j_gene: TRBJ2-3
CDR3aa: CASSLARGAGTDTQYF
CDR3nt: TGTGCCAGCAGCCTGGCTCGGGGGGCGGGCACAGATACGCAGTATTTT

v_gene: TRBV6-5
abundance: .
d_gene: .
j_gene: TRBJ1-1
CDR3aa: CASRFRGGNTEAFF
CDR3nt: TGTGCCAGCAGGTTCAGGGGCGGAAACACTGAAGCTTTCTTT

v_gene: TRBV5-4
abundance: once
d_gene: TRBD2
j_gene: TRBJ2-1
CDR3aa: CASNAGGGAFNEQFF
CDR3nt: TGTGCCAGCAACGCCGGCGGGGGGGCGTTCAATGAGCAGTTCTTC

v_gene: TRBV5-1
abundance: .
d_gene: TRBD1
j_gene: TRBJ1-1
CDR3aa: CASSTTGVANTEAFF
CDR3nt: TGCGCCAGCAGCACTACAGGGGTTGCTAACACTGAAGCTTTCTTT

v_gene: TRBV6-5
abundance: .
d_gene: .
j_gene: TRBJ2-2
CDR3aa: CASSGVRPNTGELFF
CDR3nt: TGTGCCAGCAGTGGGGTGAGGCCGAACACCGGGGAGCTGTTTTTT

v_gene: TRBV18
abundance: .
d_gene: .
j_gene: TRBJ2-1
CDR3aa: CASSPQGRNNEQFF
CDR3nt: TGTGCCAGCTCACCACAGGGGAGAAACAATGAGCAGTTCTTC

v_gene: TRBV7-9
abundance: few
d_gene: .
j_gene: TRBJ1-5
CDR3aa: CASSPLGSSIQPQHF
CDR3nt: TGTGCCAGCAGCCCACTGGGATCCTCTATTCAGCCCCAGCATTTT